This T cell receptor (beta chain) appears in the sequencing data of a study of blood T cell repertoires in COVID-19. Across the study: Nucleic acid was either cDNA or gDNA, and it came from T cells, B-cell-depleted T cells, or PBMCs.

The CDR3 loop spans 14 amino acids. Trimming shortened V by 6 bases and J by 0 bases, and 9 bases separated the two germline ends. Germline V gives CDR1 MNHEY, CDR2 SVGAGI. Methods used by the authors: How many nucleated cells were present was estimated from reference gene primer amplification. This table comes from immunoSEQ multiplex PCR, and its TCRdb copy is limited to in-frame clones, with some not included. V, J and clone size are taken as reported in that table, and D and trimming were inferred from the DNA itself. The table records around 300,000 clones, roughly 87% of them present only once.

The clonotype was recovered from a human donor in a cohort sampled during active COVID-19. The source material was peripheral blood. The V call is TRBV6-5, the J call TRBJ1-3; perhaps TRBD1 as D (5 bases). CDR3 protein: CASSIQGSGNTIYF. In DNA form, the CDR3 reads TGTGCCAGCAGCATTCAGGGCTCTGGAAACACCATATATTTT.